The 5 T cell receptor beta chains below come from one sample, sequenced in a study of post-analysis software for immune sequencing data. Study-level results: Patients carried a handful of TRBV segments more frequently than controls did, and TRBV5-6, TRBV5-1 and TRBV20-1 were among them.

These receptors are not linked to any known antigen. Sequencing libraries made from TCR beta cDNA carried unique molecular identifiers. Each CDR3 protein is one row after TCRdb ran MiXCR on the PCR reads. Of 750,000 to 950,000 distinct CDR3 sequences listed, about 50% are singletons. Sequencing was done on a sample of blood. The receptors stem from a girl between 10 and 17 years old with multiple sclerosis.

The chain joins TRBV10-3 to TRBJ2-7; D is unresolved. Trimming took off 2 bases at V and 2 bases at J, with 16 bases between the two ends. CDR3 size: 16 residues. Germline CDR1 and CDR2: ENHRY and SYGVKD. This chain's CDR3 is CAISEPLQSTAYEQYF. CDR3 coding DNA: TGTGCCATCAGTGAGCCGCTACAATCAACGGCCTACGAGCAGTACTTC.

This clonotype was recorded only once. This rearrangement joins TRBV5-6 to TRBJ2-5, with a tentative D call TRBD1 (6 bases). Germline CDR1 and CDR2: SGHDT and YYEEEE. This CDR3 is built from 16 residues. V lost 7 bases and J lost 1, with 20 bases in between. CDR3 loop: CASSMRGSVGQETQYF. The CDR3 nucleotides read TGTGCCAGCTCTATGAGGGGGAGTGTGGGCCAAGAGACCCAGTACTTC.

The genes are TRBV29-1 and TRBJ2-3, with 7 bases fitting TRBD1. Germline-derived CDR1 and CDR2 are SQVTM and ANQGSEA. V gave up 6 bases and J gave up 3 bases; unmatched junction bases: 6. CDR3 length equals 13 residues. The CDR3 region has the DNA TGCAGCGTGAGACAGGGTGGAACAGATACGCAGTATTTT. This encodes CSVRQGGTDTQYF.

CDR3 region: CASSQRESTEQFF. The CDR3 region has the DNA TGTGCCAGCAGTCAGCGGGAGAGCACTGAGCAGTTCTTC. The chain joins TRBV27 to TRBJ2-1, with TRBD2 identical over 8 bases. CDR3 size: 13 residues. The V and J ends lost 5 bases and 9 bases, in that order; junction bases with no gene match: 6. Germline V gene lookup returns CDR1 MNHEY and CDR2 SMNVEV (reference sequence).

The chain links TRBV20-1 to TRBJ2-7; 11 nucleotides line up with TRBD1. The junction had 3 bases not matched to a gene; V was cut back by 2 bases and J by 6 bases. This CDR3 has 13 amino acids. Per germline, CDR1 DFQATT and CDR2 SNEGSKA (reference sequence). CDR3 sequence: CSARWDRGGEQYF. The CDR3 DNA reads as TGCAGTGCTAGATGGGACAGGGGGGGCGAGCAGTACTTC.